This T cell receptor (beta chain) comes out of a study of radiation and T cells in renal cell carcinoma. Profiled with immunoSEQ multiplex PCR; TCRdb holds only in-frame clones, not every one. The sample carries around 180,000 clones, around 89% recorded once. Comment on this clone: The target antigen is unknown.

Specified time point: blood 4 weeks post-SBRT, at nephrectomy. The treatment is: 15 Gy SBRT to primary tumor, nephrectomy 4 weeks later. Germline CDR1 and CDR2: SGHNT and YYREEE (reference sequence). With V trimmed by 2 bases and J by 3 bases, 7 bases remained unmatched. The CDR3 is 15 residues long. Study results and limitations: No pretreatment tumor biopsies were available for baseline clonotypes.

The V call is TRBV5-4, the J call TRBJ2-5; 7 bases are a match to TRBD2. The specimen was blood, collected from a patient whose treatment included radiotherapy and nephrectomy. This clonotype originated in a woman in her fifties or sixties with renal cell carcinoma. CDR3 DNA: TGTGCCAGCAGCTTACGACTGGGGGGGGAAGAGACCCAGTACTTC. Amino acid sequence: CASSLRLGGEETQYF.